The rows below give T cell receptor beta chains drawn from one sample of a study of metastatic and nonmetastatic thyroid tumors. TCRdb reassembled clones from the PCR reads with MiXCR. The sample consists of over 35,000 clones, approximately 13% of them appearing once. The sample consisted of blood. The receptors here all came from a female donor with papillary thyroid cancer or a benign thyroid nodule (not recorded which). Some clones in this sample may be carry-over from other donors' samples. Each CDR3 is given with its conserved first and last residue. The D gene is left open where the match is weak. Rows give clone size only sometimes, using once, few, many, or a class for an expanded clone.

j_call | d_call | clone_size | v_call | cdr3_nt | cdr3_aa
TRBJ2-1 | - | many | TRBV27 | TGTGCCAGCAGTGTAAACGTTTACAATGAGCAGTTCTTC | CASSVNVYNEQFF
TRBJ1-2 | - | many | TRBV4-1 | TGCGCCAGCAGCCACCTTGGGGCCCGAGAGTCCTGGACCTTC | CASSHLGARESWTF
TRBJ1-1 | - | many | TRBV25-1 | TGTGCCAGCAGTTCTAACACTGAAGCTTTCTTT | CASSSNTEAFF
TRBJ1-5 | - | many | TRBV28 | TGTGCCAGCAAGGACGGGGGCGGTTTAGTTGGCAATCAGCCCCAGCATTTT | CASKDGGGLVGNQPQHF
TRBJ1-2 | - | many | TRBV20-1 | TGCAGTGCCCCAGTCGGTGGGCACTATGGCTACACCTTC | CSAPVGGHYGYTF
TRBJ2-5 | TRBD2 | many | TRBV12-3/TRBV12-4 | TGTGCCAGCAGTTTTATAGCGGGAGTGGGTGAGACCCAGTACTTC | CASSFIAGVGETQYF
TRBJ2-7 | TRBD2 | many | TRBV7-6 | TGTGCCAGCAGCGTCTATAGCGGGAGTAGTGACGAGCAGTACTTC | CASSVYSGSSDEQYF
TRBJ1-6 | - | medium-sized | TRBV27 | TGTGCCAGCAGTACCCCGGGCCCAGGAGCCTCACCCCTCCACTTT | CASSTPGPGASPLHF
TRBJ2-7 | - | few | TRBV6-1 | TGTGCCAGCAGTCCCCCCGTTACAGGGGGGGGCCAGCAGTACTTC | CASSPPVTGGGQQYF
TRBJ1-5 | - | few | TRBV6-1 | TGTGCCAGCAGTCCATCCCCAAATCAGCCCCAGCATTTT | CASSPSPNQPQHF
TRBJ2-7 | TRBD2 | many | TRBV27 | TGTGCCAGCAGTTTAAAAGCTAGCGGGGCCTACGAGCAGTACTTC | CASSLKASGAYEQYF
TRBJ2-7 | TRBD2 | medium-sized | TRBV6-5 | TGTGCCAGCAGTTACTCCAGCGGGAGGGCAAACGAGCAGTACTTC | CASSYSSGRANEQYF
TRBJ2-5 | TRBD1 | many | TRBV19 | TGTGCCAGTAGTATAGATTCGGAGGGGACAGGGGCCCTAGAGACCCAGTACTTC | CASSIDSEGTGALETQYF
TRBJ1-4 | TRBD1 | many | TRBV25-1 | TGTGCCAGCAGTGATCCGGACAGGAGACGAGAAAAACTGTTTTTT | CASSDPDRRREKLFF
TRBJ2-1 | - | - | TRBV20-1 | TGCAGTGCTCCAGGGACTGGTCTGGGGGGGGCCAATGAGCAGTTCTTC | CSAPGTGLGGANEQFF
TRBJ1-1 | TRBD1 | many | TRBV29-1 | TGCAGCACGACCGGGACAGGGGACACTGAAGCTTTCTTT | CSTTGTGDTEAFF
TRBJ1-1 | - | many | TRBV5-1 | TGCGCCAGCAGCTTCCAGACAGGAACGAGATCTGAAGCTTTCTTT | CASSFQTGTRSEAFF
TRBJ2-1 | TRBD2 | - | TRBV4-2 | TGTGCCAGCAGCCATGGGCTAGCGGGGGAGAGGGAGTTCTTC | CASSHGLAGEREFF
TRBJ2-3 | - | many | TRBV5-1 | TGCGCCAGCAGCTTGAGGCGGGCCACAGATACGCAGTATTTT | CASSLRRATDTQYF
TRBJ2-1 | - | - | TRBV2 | TGTGCCAGAAGTCCCACTGGATACAGCTCCTACAATGAGCAGTTCTTC | CARSPTGYSSYNEQFF
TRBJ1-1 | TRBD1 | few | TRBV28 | TGTGCCAGCAGGACAGGGGCGCCTGTGAACACTGAAGCTTTCTTT | CASRTGAPVNTEAFF
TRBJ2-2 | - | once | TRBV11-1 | TGTGCCAGCAGCTTACGGACAATGAACGGGGAGCTGTTTTTT | CASSLRTMNGELFF
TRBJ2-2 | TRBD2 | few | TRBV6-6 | TGTGCCAGCAGGAGCCTGACTAGCGGGGGGATGGACACCGGGGAGCTGTTTTTT | CASRSLTSGGMDTGELFF
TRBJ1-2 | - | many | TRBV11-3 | TGTGCCAGCACCCAATTGACCCCTAGGGATGGCTACACCTTC | CASTQLTPRDGYTF
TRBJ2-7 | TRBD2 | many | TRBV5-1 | TGCGCCAGCAGCTTTTCCCTAGCGGGAGAGCCCTACGAGCAGTACTTC | CASSFSLAGEPYEQYF
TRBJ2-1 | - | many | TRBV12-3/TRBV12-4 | TGTGCCAGCAGTTTAGATACCAATGAGCAGTTCTTC | CASSLDTNEQFF
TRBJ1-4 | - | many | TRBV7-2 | TGTGCCAGCAGCTTAGTGGGGCAGGTGTGGGAAAAACTGTTTTTT | CASSLVGQVWEKLFF
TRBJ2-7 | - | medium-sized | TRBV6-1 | TGTGCCAGCAGCTTTACTAAGACTCAAGCCTACGAGCAGTACTTC | CASSFTKTQAYEQYF
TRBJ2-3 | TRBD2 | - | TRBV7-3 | TGTGCCAGCATCCCTCCCAGTGGGAGGGGAACAGATACGCAGTATTTT | CASIPPSGRGTDTQYF
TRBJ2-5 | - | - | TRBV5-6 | TGTGCCAGCAGCACTTATCGGGATACCCAGTACTTC | CASSTYRDTQYF
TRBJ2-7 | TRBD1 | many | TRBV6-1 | TGTGCCAGCAGCCGACAGGGGCCCTACGAGCAGTACTTC | CASSRQGPYEQYF
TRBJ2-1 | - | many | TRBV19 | TGTGCCAGTAGTACGGACTCCTCAAATGAGCAGTTCTTC | CASSTDSSNEQFF
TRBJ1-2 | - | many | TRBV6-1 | TGTGCCAGCGGCTCATCGGGGGGCTACACCTTC | CASGSSGGYTF
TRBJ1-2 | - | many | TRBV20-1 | TGCAGTGCTAGAGCCCGCCGATTGTATGGCTACACCTTC | CSARARRLYGYTF
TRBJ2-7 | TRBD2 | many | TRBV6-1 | TGTGCCAGCAGCCTCCTGACTAGCGGCGTCCTCTTC | CASSLLTSGVLF